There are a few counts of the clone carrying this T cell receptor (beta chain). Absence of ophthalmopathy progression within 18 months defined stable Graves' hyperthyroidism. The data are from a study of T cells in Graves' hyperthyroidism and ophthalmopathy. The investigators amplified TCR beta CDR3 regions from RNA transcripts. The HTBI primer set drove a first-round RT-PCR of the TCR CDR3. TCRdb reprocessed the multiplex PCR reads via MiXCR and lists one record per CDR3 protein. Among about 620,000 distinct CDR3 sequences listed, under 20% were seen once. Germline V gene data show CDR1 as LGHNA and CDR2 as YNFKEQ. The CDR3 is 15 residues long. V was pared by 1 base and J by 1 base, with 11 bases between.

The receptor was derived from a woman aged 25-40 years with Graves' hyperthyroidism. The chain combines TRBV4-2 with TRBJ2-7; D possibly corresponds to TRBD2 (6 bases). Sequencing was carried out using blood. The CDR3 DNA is TGTGCCAGCAGCCAAGGAGAGGGACTTTCCTACGAGCAGTACTTC. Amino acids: CASSQGEGLSYEQYF.